Below, 28 T cell receptor delta chains from the same sample are listed, as sequenced in a study of delta chains in infants with herpesvirus infections. PBMC RNA was reverse transcribed using gamma-chain- and delta-chain-specific primers. TCRdb re-processed the RT-PCR reads via CATT. The sample lists 250 to 350 delta-chain clones; about a sixth were seen once. Material: peripheral blood, obtained at time point 2 of longitudinal follow-up. These receptor sequences come from a human donor who was a Ugandan infant, either HIV-exposed or HIV-unexposed (not recorded which).

This clone was counted only a few times. A far larger clone is one base from this, pointing to a likely read error. V usage is TRDV2 and J usage is TRDJ1; the D is unclear. V was clipped by 0 bases and J by 3 bases, with 13 bases between them. The CDR3 loop spans 15 amino acids. Germline CDR1 and CDR2: GEAIGNYY and EKD. The CDR3 loop reads CACDTVGGAADKLIF. In DNA form, the CDR3 reads TGTGCCTGTGACACCGTTGGTGGTGCCGCCGATAAACTCATCTTT.

This clone is medium-sized. The chain joins TRDV2 to TRDJ2; TRDD3 agrees at 8 bases. CDR1 and CDR2 (germline): GEAIGNYY, EKD. V was pared by 0 bases and J by 3 bases, with 14 bases of the junction left unmatched. This CDR3 spans 19 amino acids. CDR3 DNA sequence: TGTGCCTGTGACACCGCCTCCCTGGGGATACAGGGTCTGACAGCACAACTCTTCTTT. It codes for CACDTASLGIQGLTAQLFF.

By sample share, this clone is hyperexpanded (1% or more). The sample has other DNA sequences that encode this CDR3 too. V and J are TRDV1 and TRDJ2; 7 positions match TRDD3. This CDR3 region has 24 residues. Germline CDR1 reads TSWWSYY; CDR2 reads QGS. J was trimmed by 5 bases and V by 0 bases; bases with no gene match: 30. The CDR3 sequence is CALGELDELALRSPGGPTTAQLFF. The CDR3 nucleotides are TGTGCTCTTGGGGAACTAGACGAATTGGCGCTCCGTTCTCCTGGGGGCCCAACCACAGCACAACTCTTCTTT.

Worth noting for this clone: TCRdb assigns this DNA the protein of a much larger clone, which departs from its translation at residue 10; this likely reflects a read error, and the protein shown comes from translating the DNA. The genes are TRAV38-2/DV8 and TRDJ1; TRDD3 matches at 11 bases. Losses at the gene ends were 3 bases for V and 9 bases for J; bases not matched to a gene: 7. The CDR3 consists of 14 residues. The germline CDR1 and CDR2 sequences are TSESDYY and QEAYKQQN. This CDR3 is CAYRTWGIQGELIF. The CDR3 DNA is TGTGCTTATAGGACCTGGGGGATACAGGGCGAACTCATCTTT.

This clone appeared a few times. A read error is likely here: a far larger clone is one base away. The sample holds other DNA sequences that translate to the same CDR3. The rearrangement joins TRDV2 to TRDJ1, with 13 bases that match TRDD3. V shed 0 bases and J 2 bases; nucleotides not matched to a gene: 14. CDR1 is GEAIGNYY and CDR2 is EKD in the germline V gene. The CDR3 has 20 amino acids. CDR3 protein: CACDTVVLGDTRPDTDKLIF. DNA of the CDR3: TGTGCCTGTGACACCGTTGTACTGGGGGATACGCGTCCAGATACCGATAAACTCATCTTT.

Worth noting for this clone: This probably arose from a read error, given a far larger clone one base away. This CDR3 is also generated by other DNA sequences in the sample. The gene calls are TRDV1 and TRDJ1; 9 bases match TRDD3. This CDR3 is 26 amino acids long. The germline V gene encodes CDR1 TSWWSYY and CDR2 QGS. Germline trimming cut 1 base from V and 8 bases from J; bases unmatched to any gene: 41. The CDR3: CALGEPFPLPQVLGDYVCVNPPKLIF. The CDR3 DNA is TGTGCTCTTGGGGAACCTTTTCCGCTACCCCAAGTTCTGGGGGATTATGTCTGCGTAAACCCCCCCAAACTCATCTTT.

By its share, this clone is large. The chain employs TRAV29/DV5 and TRDJ1, with D tentatively TRDD3 (6 bases). The length of the CDR3 is 14 residues. The germline CDR1 and CDR2 sequences are NSMFDY and ISSIKDK. V gave up 0 bases and J gave up 7 bases, with 16 bases separating them. The CDR3 coding sequence is TGTGCAGCAAGCGCGCTGGGGACCGAAGGTAAACTCATCTTT. Translated, it gives CAASALGTEGKLIF.

Within the sample, this clone is hyperexpanded. The chain uses TRDV2 and TRDJ1; 9 bases align to TRDD3. From germline, CDR1 is GEAIGNYY and CDR2 EKD. The J segment lost 0 bases and the V segment lost 0 bases, leaving 4 bases of the junction unmatched. This CDR3 is built from 16 residues. The CDR3 DNA follows: TGTGCCTGTGACACCGTGGGGGATAGGGACACCGATAAACTCATCTTT. Protein sequence: CACDTVGDRDTDKLIF.

By sample share, this clone is hyperexpanded. The chain carries TRDV2 and TRDJ1; unclear D gene. Germline V gives CDR1 GEAIGNYY, CDR2 EKD. There are 18 residues in the CDR3. Deletions cut 0 bases from V and 0 bases from J, with 19 bases between. The CDR3 sequence: CACDTVSACKGYTDKLIF. The CDR3 DNA reads as TGTGCCTGTGACACCGTTTCAGCCTGTAAGGGGTACACCGATAAACTCATCTTT.

Within the sample, this clone is medium-sized (0.01 to 0.1%). The CDR3 nucleotides read TGTGCTGTGGACCACCTCCTAAGCAACGGGGGATCCCCACTGGGCACCGATAAACTCATCTTT. The encoded protein is CAVDHLLSNGGSPLGTDKLIF. The V call is TRAV36/DV7, the J call TRDJ1; 7 nucleotides agree with TRDD3. The germline gives CDR1 VTNFRS, CDR2 LTSSGIE (reference sequence). The CDR3 loop spans 21 amino acids. The V segment lost 2 bases and the J segment 1 base; nucleotides outside the gene matches: 26.

This clone is categorized as large. V is TRDV2 and J is TRDJ3; the match to TRDD3 covers 13 bases. The CDR3 loop spans 21 amino acids. CDR1 is GEAIGNYY, CDR2 EKD, per germline. Trimming at V came to 3 bases and at J to 1 base, leaving 11 bases not matched to a gene. The chain's CDR3 is CACDWKYWGIRPSWDTRQMFF. The CDR3 DNA sequence: TGTGCCTGTGACTGGAAGTACTGGGGGATACGCCCTTCCTGGGACACCCGACAGATGTTTTTC.

The sample holds a few counts of this clone. This rearrangement joins TRDV2 to TRDJ1; TRDD3 matches 8 bases. Germline assignment: CDR1 GEAIGNYY and CDR2 EKD. The CDR3 length is 23 residues. V was clipped by 0 bases and J by 2 bases; unmatched bases: 28. Written as DNA, the CDR3 is TGTGCCTGTGACACCCTGCAAGGGTCTTCTTCCTCGCCCTACTGGGGGCCTACCGATAAACTCATCTTT. This translates into CACDTLQGSSSSPYWGPTDKLIF.

Comments on this clone: This DNA's translation and the protein TCRdb lists, from a much larger clone, do not match at residue 10, likely due to a read error; the protein shown is translated from the DNA. The chain has TRDV1 and TRDJ1; possible D gene TRDD2, 5 bases. Germline V CDR1 and CDR2: TSWWSYY, QGS. This CDR3 has 20 amino acids. Trimming pared 1 base from V and 0 bases from J, leaving 24 bases between. For the CDR3, the DNA is TGTGCTCTTGGGGAACAACCTACTCATCCACATCTAAAGTACACCGATAAACTCATCTTT. It codes for CALGEQPTHPHLKYTDKLIF.

By sample fraction, this clone is large. The CDR3 coding sequence is TGTGCCTGTGACCCTCTTGGGGATACAGAGGGAGCACAACTCTTCTTT. It yields the protein CACDPLGDTEGAQLFF. The rearrangement joins TRDV2 to TRDJ2, with 8 bases lining up with TRDD3. The CDR3 has 16 residues. With 3 bases clipped from V and 7 bases from J, the junction kept 12 bases outside the gene matches. Germline lookup yields CDR1 GEAIGNYY and CDR2 EKD.

The V and J genes are TRAV29/DV5 and TRDJ1, with 13 bases fitting TRDD3. V trimming: 1 base; J trimming: 0 bases; junction bases outside the gene matches: 21. CDR3 length: 22 residues. CDR1 NSMFDY and CDR2 ISSIKDK come from the germline V gene. The CDR3 is CAASTRLPNYWGIRGYTDKLIF. The CDR3 DNA is TGTGCAGCAAGCACACGCCTTCCTAACTACTGGGGGATACGGGGCTACACCGATAAACTCATCTTT. The variable domain in full, with the rest retrieved from reference TRAV29/DV5 and TRDJ1, is DQQVKQNSPSLSVQEGRISILNCDYTNSMFDYFLWYKKYPAEGPTFLISISSIKDKNEDGRFTVFLNKSAKHLSLHIVPSQPGDSAVYFCAASTRLPNYWGIRGYTDKLIFGKGTRVTVEP.

Comments on this clone: A far larger clone is only one base removed, so a read error is likely. The same CDR3 arises from other DNA sequences in this sample as well. The chain employs TRDV2 and TRDJ1, with D maybe TRDD3 (6 bases). V was clipped by 4 bases and J by 0 bases, with 23 bases between them. The CDR3 consists of 18 residues. In germline, CDR1 is GEAIGNYY, CDR2 EKD. CDR3 nucleotide sequence: TGTGCCTGTGATCCACTGAGGGGATCCCCTAAGTACACCGATAAACTCATCTTT. Translation: CACDPLRGSPKYTDKLIF.

There are a few counts of this clone. This sequence may be a read error, since a much larger clone differs from it by one base. The V gene is TRDV2, the J gene TRDJ1; 9 bases align to TRDD3. V was pared by 3 bases and J by 0 bases, with 7 bases of the junction left unmatched. The CDR3 extends over 16 amino acids. CDR1 is GEAIGNYY, CDR2 EKD, per germline. In DNA form, the CDR3 reads TGTGCCTGTGACGCCCTGGGGGATGCCAACACCGATAAACTCATCTTT. It encodes CACDALGDANTDKLIF.

Details on this clone: TCRdb shows a much larger clone's protein in place of this DNA's translation, and the two differ at residue 5, likely through a read error; the protein shown is translated from the DNA. The rearrangement uses TRDV2 and TRDJ2, with 9 bases matching TRDD3. Germline CDR1 GEAIGNYY, CDR2 EKD. After removal of 3 bases from V and 4 bases from J, the junction contained 2 bases not matched to a gene. There are 14 residues in the CDR3. For the CDR3, the DNA is TGTGCCTGTGACGCACTGGGGGAGACAGCACAACTCTTCTTT. It codes for CACDALGETAQLFF.

This clone counts as large. The chain recombines TRDV2 with TRDJ1; perhaps TRDD3 as D (5 bases). In germline, CDR1 is GEAIGNYY, CDR2 EKD. Deletions cut 0 bases from V and 0 bases from J, with 22 bases between. The CDR3 runs to 19 residues. CDR3 nucleotides: TGTGCCTGTGACACCGTATCCGCCGGGGTGGGGCCCCACACCGATAAACTCATCTTT. Its protein is CACDTVSAGVGPHTDKLIF.

This clone is judged large (0.1 to 1%). The CDR3 nucleotides are TGTGCTCTTGGGGAAGCGGGGAGGGCCCGCGGAGGCGCCGATAAACTCATCTTT. Its translation: CALGEAGRARGGADKLIF. The chain carries TRDV1 and TRDJ1; D is perhaps TRDD3 (5 bases). Looked up from germline, CDR1 is TSWWSYY and CDR2 is QGS. The CDR3 totals 18 residues. V lost 2 bases and J lost 3, with 22 bases in between.

By share, this clone counts as medium-sized. The chain combines TRDV2 with TRDJ1; TRDD3 is a possible D gene (5 bases). The CDR3 is 13 residues long. Germline V gene lookup returns CDR1 GEAIGNYY and CDR2 EKD. The V and J ends lost 5 bases and 5 bases respectively, with 14 bases between them. The CDR3 loop is CACVELGADKLIF. In DNA form, the CDR3 reads TGTGCCTGTGTCGAGCTGGGCGCTGATAAACTCATCTTT.

This clone counts as medium-sized (0.01 to 0.1%). This chain uses TRDV2 with TRDJ1; D uncertain. Germline V CDR1 and CDR2: GEAIGNYY, EKD. The CDR3 has 16 amino acids. V was shortened by 0 bases and J by 0 bases, with 13 bases between the two germline ends. CDR3 protein: CACDTLTAADTDKLIF. CDR3 in DNA: TGTGCCTGTGACACCCTCACCGCTGCGGACACCGATAAACTCATCTTT.

This clone was seen only a few times. A far larger clone is just one base off, so this is likely a read error. J is TRDJ1 and V is TRAV38-2/DV8; D unresolved. The V end lost 1 base, the J end lost 1 base, and 32 bases lay between the germline ends. This CDR3 region has 22 residues. Germline V gene sequence: CDR1 TSESDYY, CDR2 QEAYKQQN. This chain's CDR3 is CAYRSTPTTLDSFSWSTDKLIF. DNA of the CDR3: TGTGCTTATAGGAGCACACCAACGACCCTCGACAGCTTCTCCTGGTCCACCGATAAACTCATCTTT.

The chain joins TRDV1 to TRDJ1, with 10 bases matching TRDD3. After removal of 3 bases from V and 4 bases from J, the junction contained 20 bases not matched to a gene. The CDR3 is made up of 20 amino acids. Germline assignment: CDR1 TSWWSYY and CDR2 QGS. CDR3 region: CALGDPPLPFGGYWDDKLIF. As DNA, the CDR3 is TGTGCTCTTGGGGACCCCCCTCTTCCATTTGGGGGATACTGGGACGATAAACTCATCTTT.

This clone is hyperexpanded. The gene calls are TRDV1 and TRDJ1; 7 nucleotides line up with TRDD3. This CDR3 comprises 20 residues. The J segment lost 0 bases and the V segment lost 5 bases, leaving 21 bases of the junction unmatched. Germline V gene sequence: CDR1 TSWWSYY, CDR2 QGS. The CDR3 coding sequence is TGTGCTCTTGGGAGTTCCCGGGCTGGGGGTCCCCTTCAGTACACCGATAAACTCATCTTT. Translated: CALGSSRAGGPLQYTDKLIF.

This clone is labeled medium-sized. Germline and junction disagree at one end, which may indicate a read error. The V gene is TRDV2, the J gene TRDJ3, with 12 positions matching TRDD3. Germline loops: CDR1 GEAIGNYY, CDR2 EKD. The CDR3 has 16 residues. CDR3 in amino acids: CACTGGYSRDTRQMFF. DNA for the CDR3: TGTGCCTGTACTGGGGGATACTCCCGGGACACCCGACAGATGTTTTTC.

This clone is categorized as large. V gene TRDV2 combines with J gene TRDJ1, with D perhaps TRDD3 (5 bases). V gave up 0 bases and J gave up 0 bases, with 28 bases separating them. CDR3 size: 21 residues. CDR1 is GEAIGNYY and CDR2 is EKD in the germline V gene. The CDR3 region has the DNA TGTGCCTGTGACACCGTGTACGCGGTCAATACCAGGGGGGCGAACACCGATAAACTCATCTTT. Its protein product is CACDTVYAVNTRGANTDKLIF.

There are a few counts of this clone. The mismatch at residue 3 between this DNA's translation and the TCRdb protein of a much larger clone likely reflects a read error; the protein shown is translated from the DNA. The rearrangement links TRDV2 to TRDJ1, with 10 bases lining up with TRDD3. CDR1 GEAIGNYY and CDR2 EKD come from the germline V gene. The CDR3 is made up of 18 amino acids. The CDR3 DNA is TGTGCCCGTGACACCGTTGCCGGGGGATACGGGCGCACCGATAAACTCATCTTT. Protein product: CARDTVAGGYGRTDKLIF.